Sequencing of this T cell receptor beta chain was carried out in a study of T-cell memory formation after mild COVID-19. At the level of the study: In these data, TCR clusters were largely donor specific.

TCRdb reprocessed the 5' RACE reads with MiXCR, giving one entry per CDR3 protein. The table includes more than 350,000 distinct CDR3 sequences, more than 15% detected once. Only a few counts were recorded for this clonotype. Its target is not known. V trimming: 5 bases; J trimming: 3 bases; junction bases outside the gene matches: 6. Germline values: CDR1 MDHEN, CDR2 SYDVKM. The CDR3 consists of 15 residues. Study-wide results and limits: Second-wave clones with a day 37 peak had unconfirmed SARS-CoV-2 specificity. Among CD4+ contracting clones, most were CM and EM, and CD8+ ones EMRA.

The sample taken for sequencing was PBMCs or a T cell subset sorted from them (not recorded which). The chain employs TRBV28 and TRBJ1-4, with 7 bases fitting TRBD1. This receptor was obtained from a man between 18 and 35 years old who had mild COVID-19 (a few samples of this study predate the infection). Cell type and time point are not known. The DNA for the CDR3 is TGTGCCAGCAGTCTAGGGACAGCCTCTAATGAAAAACTGTTTTTT. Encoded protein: CASSLGTASNEKLFF.